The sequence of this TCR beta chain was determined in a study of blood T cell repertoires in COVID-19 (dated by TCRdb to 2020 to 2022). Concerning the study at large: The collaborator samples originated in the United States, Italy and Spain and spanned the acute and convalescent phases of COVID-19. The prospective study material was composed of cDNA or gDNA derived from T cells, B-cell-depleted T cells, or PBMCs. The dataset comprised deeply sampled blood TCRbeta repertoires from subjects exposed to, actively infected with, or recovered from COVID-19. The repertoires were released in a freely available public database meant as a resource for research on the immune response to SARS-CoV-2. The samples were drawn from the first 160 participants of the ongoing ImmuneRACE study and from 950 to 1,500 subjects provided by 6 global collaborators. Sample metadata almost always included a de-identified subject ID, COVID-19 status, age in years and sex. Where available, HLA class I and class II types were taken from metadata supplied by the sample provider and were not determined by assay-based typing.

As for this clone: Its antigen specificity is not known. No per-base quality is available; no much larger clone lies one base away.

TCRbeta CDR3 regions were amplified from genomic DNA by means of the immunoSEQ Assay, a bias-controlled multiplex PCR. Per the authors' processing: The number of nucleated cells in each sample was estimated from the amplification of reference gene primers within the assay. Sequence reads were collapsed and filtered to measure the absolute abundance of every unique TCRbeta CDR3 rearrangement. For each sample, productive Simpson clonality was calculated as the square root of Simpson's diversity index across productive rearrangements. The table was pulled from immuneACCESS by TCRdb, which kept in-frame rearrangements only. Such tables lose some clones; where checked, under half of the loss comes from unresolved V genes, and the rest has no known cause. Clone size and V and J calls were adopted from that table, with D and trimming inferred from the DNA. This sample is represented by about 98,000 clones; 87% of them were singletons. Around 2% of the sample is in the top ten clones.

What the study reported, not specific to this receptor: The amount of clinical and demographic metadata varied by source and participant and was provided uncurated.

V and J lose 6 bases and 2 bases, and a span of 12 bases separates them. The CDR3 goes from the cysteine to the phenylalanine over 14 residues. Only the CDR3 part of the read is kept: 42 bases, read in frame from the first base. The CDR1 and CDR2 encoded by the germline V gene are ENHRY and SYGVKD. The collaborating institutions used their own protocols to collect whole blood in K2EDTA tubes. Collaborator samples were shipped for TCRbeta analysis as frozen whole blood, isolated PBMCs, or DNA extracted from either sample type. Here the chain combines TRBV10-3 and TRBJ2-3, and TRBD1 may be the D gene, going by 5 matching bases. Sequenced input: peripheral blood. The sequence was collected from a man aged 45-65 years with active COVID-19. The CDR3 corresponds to CAIRGAFSTDTQYF. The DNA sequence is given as TGTGCCATCAGAGGGGCCTTTTCCACAGATACGCAGTATTTT.